These T cell receptor beta chains were read from a single sample in a study of identifying expanded T cells in peripheral blood. Sequenced by immunoSEQ multiplex PCR; TCRdb stores in-frame clones only, minus some. The table lists roughly 56,000 clones, around 81% of them singletons. Sequenced sample: blood. The receptor source for this set is a person between 18 and 75 years old in good health. Each CDR3 is given with its conserved first and last residue. A D gene is named only where the DNA matches it firmly.

TRBV7-9	.	TRBJ2-3	CASSFFPLITSTDTQYF	TGTGCCAGCAGCTTCTTTCCACTTATCACGAGCACAGATACGCAGTATTTT
TRBV18	.	TRBJ1-2	CASSPLTGTNYGYTF	TGTGCCAGCTCACCCTTAACCGGTACTAACTATGGCTACACCTTC
TRBV7-9	.	TRBJ1-1	CASSLGQEAFF	TGTGCCAGCAGCTTGGGCCAAGAAGCTTTCTTT
TRBV30	.	TRBJ1-2	CAWSVHRDYTF	TGTGCCTGGAGTGTACACCGGGACTACACCTTC
TRBV29-1	TRBD2	TRBJ2-3	CSVDAGAGGPHTQYF	TGCAGCGTTGACGCTGGGGCGGGGGGGCCTCATACGCAGTATTTT
TRBV6-6	.	TRBJ2-1	CASSISGHEQFF	TGTGCCAGCAGCATCTCGGGGCATGAGCAGTTCTTC
TRBV30	.	TRBJ1-1	CAWSKLGGNTEAFF	TGTGCCTGGAGTAAACTGGGAGGGAACACTGAAGCTTTCTTT
TRBV7-7	.	TRBJ1-2	CASSLGNTGSYGYTF	TGTGCCAGCAGCTTAGGGAATACAGGATCTTATGGCTACACCTTC
TRBV19	.	TRBJ2-6	CASSIGKAAGANVLTF	TGTGCCAGTAGTATCGGCAAGGCGGCTGGGGCCAACGTCCTGACTTTC
TRBV30	.	TRBJ1-2	CAWSVQALDYGYTF	TGTGCCTGGAGTGTACAGGCTCTAGACTATGGCTACACCTTC
TRBV7-6	TRBD1	TRBJ1-1	CASSPQTGGVAEAFF	TGTGCCAGCAGCCCCCAAACAGGGGGGGTGGCTGAAGCTTTCTTT
TRBV10-2	TRBD1	TRBJ2-5	CASSAGQGPIFKETQYF	TGCGCCAGCAGTGCTGGACAGGGGCCCATATTTAAGGAGACCCAGTACTTC